The subject of this entry is one T cell receptor beta chain. Its antigen is not known. The data were obtained in a study of cytomegalovirus exposure and HLA in healthy donors. Points from the study as a whole: Later genetic work tied a missense DCLRE1C variant to beta-chain V and J trimming.

Primers: 60 Vbeta forward and 13 Jbeta reverse. Method: immunoSEQ multiplex PCR; TCRdb's copy keeps in-frame clones and lacks some. Of 160,000 or so clones listed, 80% to 90% were seen once; the top ten hold around 6%. The sample was PBMCs. The sequence was collected from a man in his forties or fifties in good health and CMV-seropositive.

The chain's CDR3 is CASSLGLATITDTQYF. The DNA for the CDR3 is TGCGCCAGCAGCCTGGGACTAGCGACAATCACAGATACGCAGTATTTT. This chain links TRBV4-1 with TRBJ2-3; 10 bases map to TRBD2. The CDR3 sequence is 16 residues long. The V and J ends lost 4 bases and 2 bases, in that order; junction bases with no gene match: 6. Germline CDR1 is MGHRA and CDR2 is YSYEKL.